These 22 T cell receptor beta chains share one sample of origin, sequenced in a study of cytomegalovirus exposure and HLA in healthy donors. Vbeta (60) and Jbeta (13) primers were used in the PCR. Some clones are missing from TCRdb's copy, which holds only in-frame ones; the method was immunoSEQ multiplex PCR. Of about 97,000 clones in the sample, about 75% are singletons; the top ten hold under 11%. The source material was PBMCs. The receptors here all came from a man aged 45 to 65 in good health and CMV-seronegative.

The V gene is TRBV6-5, the J gene TRBJ2-1; a possible D gene is TRBD2 (8 bases). The germline CDR1 and CDR2 sequences are MNHEY and SVGAGI. The CDR3 extends over 14 amino acids. V was pared by 4 bases and J by 7 bases, with 14 bases between. The CDR3 nucleotides are TGTGCCAGCAGTTCGGGAGGGGGCGCAAATGAGCAGTTCTTC. Translation: CASSSGGGANEQFF.

This chain links TRBV5-5 with TRBJ1-6, with 7 bases fitting TRBD1. J gave up 9 bases and V 2 bases, and 11 bases lay outside the gene matches. There are 16 residues in the CDR3. Per germline, CDR1 SGHKS and CDR2 YYEKEE (reference sequence). Here the CDR3 DNA reads TGTGCCAGCAGCTTAGGAGGGGCAGGGGGATCTTCACCCCTCCACTTT. Translating it yields CASSLGGAGGSSPLHF.

The chain combines TRBV2 with TRBJ1-3; 8 bases match TRBD1. In germline, CDR1 is SNHLY, CDR2 FYNNEI. With V trimmed by 4 bases and J by 0 bases, 2 bases remained unmatched. CDR3 length: 15 residues. CDR3 loop: CASSGGTGSGNTIYF. Here the CDR3 DNA reads TGTGCCAGCAGTGGTGGGACAGGCTCTGGAAACACCATATATTTT. Together with reference TRBV2 and TRBJ1-3, the CDR3 gives the full variable domain: EPEVTQTPSHQVTQMGQEVILRCVPISNHLYFYWYRQILGQKVEFLVSFYNNEISEKSEIFDDQFSVERPDGSNFTLKIRSTKLEDSAMYFCASSGGTGSGNTIYFGEGSWLTVV.

The chain links TRBV7-2 to TRBJ1-1; D call uncertain. Germline CDR1 SGHTA, CDR2 FQGNSA. V was pared by 3 bases and J by 7 bases, with 6 bases between. CDR3 length: 11 amino acids. CDR3 DNA sequence: TGTGCCAGCAGCTTTATGTTTGAAGCTTTCTTT. This codes for CASSFMFEAFF.

The chain uses TRBV6-5 and TRBJ2-7; no definite D call. Germline V CDR1 and CDR2: MNHEY, SVGAGI. The CDR3 is 14 residues long. V shed 3 bases and J shed 3 bases, with 12 bases lying between them. The CDR3 DNA is TGTGCCAGCAGTTATTCGGTCGGTTTCTACGAGCAGTACTTC. Translation: CASSYSVGFYEQYF.

V and J are TRBV6-6 and TRBJ1-5; 8 bases line up with TRBD1. Germline V gene lookup returns CDR1 MNHNY and CDR2 SVGAGI (reference sequence). CDR3 length: 14 residues. Trimming took 6 bases from V and 5 from J; bases not matched to a gene: 6. As DNA, the CDR3 is TGTGCCAGCAGAGGACAGGGTGGGGATCAGCCCCAGCATTTT. Translating gives CASRGQGGDQPQHF.

The chain uses TRBV11-2 and TRBJ2-3; TRBD2 is a possible D gene (6 bases). Trimming cost V 1 base and J 7 bases, with 15 bases left between them. Germline V gene lookup returns CDR1 SGHAT and CDR2 FQNNGV. The CDR3 totals 15 residues. CDR3 sequence: CASSLVGGGINTQYF. The CDR3 bases are TGTGCCAGCAGCTTAGTGGGAGGCGGCATAAATACGCAGTATTTT.

The chain has TRBV7-3 and TRBJ2-1, with a weak D call TRBD2 (5 bases). The germline V gene has CDR1 SGHTA and CDR2 FQGTGA. This CDR3 contains 16 residues. Trimming pared 5 bases from V and 2 bases from J, leaving 16 bases between. The CDR3 loop is CASSPSGVGAYNEQFF. The CDR3 DNA reads as TGTGCCAGCAGCCCCTCCGGGGTAGGAGCCTACAATGAGCAGTTCTTC.

CDR3 sequence reads: CASSPVDSSYEQYF. The CDR3 DNA reads TGTGCCAGCTCACCGGTTGACAGTTCCTACGAGCAGTACTTC. The chain joins TRBV18 to TRBJ2-7, with D tentatively TRBD1 (5 bases). The CDR3 length is 14 residues. Germline lookup yields CDR1 KGHSH and CDR2 LQKENI. The V end lost 3 bases, the J end lost 1 base, and 10 bases lay between the germline ends. The full variable domain, in which reference TRBV18 and TRBJ2-7 provide the parts outside the CDR3, is NAGVMQNPRHLVRRRGQEARLRCSPMKGHSHVYWYRQLPEEGLKFMVYLQKENIIDESGMPKERFSAEFPKEGPSILRIQQVVRGDSAAYFCASSPVDSSYEQYFGPGTRLTVT.

The chain carries TRBV5-1 and TRBJ2-7; D may be TRBD2 (6 bases). With 0 bases removed from V and 7 bases from J, the gap between germline ends came to 20 bases. CDR1 and CDR2 from the germline V gene are SGHRS and YFSETQ. The CDR3 consists of 16 residues. The CDR3 DNA reads TGCGCCAGCAGCTTGGATGGGGGGAGGATTCCTAGGGAGCAGTACTTC. This sequence encodes CASSLDGGRIPREQYF.

The rearrangement links TRBV27 to TRBJ1-1; D is uncertain. Germline assignment: CDR1 MNHEY and CDR2 SMNVEV (reference sequence). The V gene lost 0 bases and the J gene lost 1 base, with 6 bases spanning the gap. The CDR3 is 14 amino acids. CDR3 loop: CASSLSAGNTEAFF. The DNA for the CDR3 is TGTGCCAGCAGTTTATCGGCGGGGAACACTGAAGCTTTCTTT.

This clone was detected only a few times. V gene TRBV28 combines with J gene TRBJ1-2; D remains unclear. V lost 2 bases to trimming and J lost 0 bases, with 7 bases between them. Germline CDR1 and CDR2: MDHEN and SYDVKM. This CDR3 has 14 amino acids. The CDR3 bases are TGTGCCAGCAGTTTAGGAAGCGCTAACTATGGCTACACCTTC. Translation: CASSLGSANYGYTF.

This rearrangement joins TRBV6-4 to TRBJ1-4; TRBD1 might be the D (5 bases). The CDR3 runs 16 residues. The germline V and J ends were trimmed by 6 bases and 8 bases, with 22 bases remaining between them. Per the germline V gene, CDR1 is MRHNA and CDR2 is SNTAGT. The CDR3 nucleotides are TGTGCCAGCAGGGGGCGATGGGCAATACTGGGAGAAAAACTGTTTTTT. This gives the protein CASRGRWAILGEKLFF.

This clone was counted a few times. V and J are TRBV9 and TRBJ2-1, with TRBD2 matching 14 bases. CDR1 is SGDLS, CDR2 YYNGEE, per germline. The V gene end was trimmed by 5 bases and the J gene end by 7 bases; junction bases not matched to a gene: 8. CDR3 length: 16 residues. Written as DNA, the CDR3 is TGTGCCAGCAGTGGGTGGACTAGCGGGAGGTCAAATGAGCAGTTCTTC. Protein sequence: CASSGWTSGRSNEQFF. Drawing the rest from reference TRBV9 and TRBJ2-1, the complete variable domain is DSGVTQTPKHLITATGQRVTLRCSPRSGDLSVYWYQQSLDQGLQFLIQYYNGEERAKGNILERFSAQQFPDLHSELNLSSLELGDSALYFCASSGWTSGRSNEQFFGPGTRLTVL.

The V gene is TRBV5-1, the J gene TRBJ2-3, with D hard to call. CDR1 and CDR2 (germline): SGHRS, YFSETQ. The CDR3 runs to 14 residues. Trimming took 0 bases from V and 4 from J, leaving 9 bases between them. The CDR3 DNA follows: TGCGCCAGCAGCTTGGTCCTAAACGCAGATACGCAGTATTTT. Amino acids: CASSLVLNADTQYF.

This chain joins TRBV7-3 and TRBJ1-1; D gene uncertain. This CDR3 comprises 13 residues. Trimming removed 8 bases at V and 1 base at J, with 11 bases between. Germline V lookup: CDR1 SGHTA, CDR2 FQGTGA. The CDR3 region is CASSGSPNTEAFF. The CDR3 DNA follows: TGTGCCAGCTCCGGTTCCCCGAACACTGAAGCTTTCTTT.

This chain joins TRBV19 and TRBJ2-1, with 8 nucleotides matching TRBD2. V was clipped by 6 bases and J by 6 bases; unmatched bases: 10. The CDR3 runs to 15 residues. Germline values: CDR1 LNHDA, CDR2 SQIVND (reference sequence). CDR3: CASRSLAGIVNEQFF. The CDR3 coding sequence is TGTGCCAGTAGGTCCTTAGCGGGAATCGTCAATGAGCAGTTCTTC. The variable domain in full, completed from reference TRBV19 and TRBJ2-1, reads DGGITQSPKYLFRKEGQNVTLSCEQNLNHDAMYWYRQDPGQGLRLIYYSQIVNDFQKGDIAEGYSVSREKKESFPLTVTSAQKNPTAFYLCASRSLAGIVNEQFFGPGTRLTVL.

The rearrangement joins TRBV9 to TRBJ2-7; D unclear. Trimming removed 0 bases from V and 6 bases from J, with 10 bases in between. The CDR3 loop spans 13 amino acids. Germline CDR1 and CDR2: SGDLS and YYNGEE. The CDR3 sequence: CASSVGPAGEQYF. CDR3 in DNA: TGTGCCAGCAGCGTAGGGCCCGCAGGCGAGCAGTACTTC.

The chain uses TRBV7-9 and TRBJ2-7; TRBD2 is a possible D gene (6 bases). Trimming took 5 bases from V and 0 from J, leaving 11 bases between them. Germline CDR1 SEHNR, CDR2 FQNEAQ (reference sequence). The CDR3 is made up of 14 amino acids. This chain's CDR3 is CASSSRESSYEQYF. In DNA, the CDR3 is TGTGCCAGCAGCAGCCGGGAGAGCTCCTACGAGCAGTACTTC.

DNA for the CDR3: TGCGCCAGCAGCAAACAGGTAGGGGCCTGGAATGAGCAGTTCTTC. Protein sequence: CASSKQVGAWNEQFF. The genes are TRBV5-1 and TRBJ2-1; D perhaps matches TRBD1 (5 bases). CDR1 is SGHRS and CDR2 is YFSETQ in the germline V gene. Trimming stripped 4 bases from V and 7 bases from J, with 18 bases between. The CDR3 is 15 residues long.

The sample holds one count of this clone. This sequence joins TRBV27 and TRBJ2-7; a possible D gene is TRBD1 (6 bases). Germline assignment: CDR1 MNHEY and CDR2 SMNVEV (reference sequence). The CDR3 contains 13 residues. The ends were cut back, 6 bases at V and 3 bases at J, with 12 bases in the middle. CDR3 region: CASRGDKSYEQYF. The CDR3 DNA reads TGTGCCAGCAGGGGGGACAAGAGCTACGAGCAGTACTTC.

The chain recombines TRBV2 with TRBJ2-2; TRBD1 might be the D (6 bases). Trimming cost V 4 bases and J 0 bases, with 6 bases left between them. From germline, CDR1 is SNHLY and CDR2 FYNNEI. CDR3 length: 14 amino acids. CDR3 sequence reads: CASSGGPNTGELFF. The CDR3 nucleotides read TGTGCCAGCAGTGGGGGGCCGAACACCGGGGAGCTGTTTTTT.